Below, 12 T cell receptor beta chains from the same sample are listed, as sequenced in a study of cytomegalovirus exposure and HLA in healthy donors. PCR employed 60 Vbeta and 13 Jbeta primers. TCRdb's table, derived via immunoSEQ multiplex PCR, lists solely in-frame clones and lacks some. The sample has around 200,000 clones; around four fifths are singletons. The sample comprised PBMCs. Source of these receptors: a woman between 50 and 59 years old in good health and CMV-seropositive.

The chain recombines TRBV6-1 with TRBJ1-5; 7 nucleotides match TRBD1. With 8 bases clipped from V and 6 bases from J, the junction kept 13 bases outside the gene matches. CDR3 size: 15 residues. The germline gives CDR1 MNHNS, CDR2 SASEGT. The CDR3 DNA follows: TGTGCCAGCTCCCCGGGGCAGGGGGTTGGTCAGCCCCAGCATTTT. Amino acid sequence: CASSPGQGVGQPQHF.

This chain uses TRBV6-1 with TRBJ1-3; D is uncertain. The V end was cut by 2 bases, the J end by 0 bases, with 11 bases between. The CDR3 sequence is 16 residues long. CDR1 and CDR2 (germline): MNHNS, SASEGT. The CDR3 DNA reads TGTGCCAGCAGTGAACAGGACTCGACCTCTGGAAACACCATATATTTT. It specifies CASSEQDSTSGNTIYF.

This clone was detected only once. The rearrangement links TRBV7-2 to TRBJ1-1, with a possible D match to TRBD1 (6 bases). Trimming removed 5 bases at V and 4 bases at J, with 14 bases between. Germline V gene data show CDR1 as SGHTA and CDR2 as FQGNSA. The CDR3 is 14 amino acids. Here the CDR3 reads CASSPRGGVTEAFF. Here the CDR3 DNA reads TGTGCCAGCAGCCCCCGAGGGGGTGTCACTGAAGCTTTCTTT.

The CDR3: CASSPRTDTQYF. The CDR3 DNA reads TGTGCCAGCAGTCCTCGTACAGATACGCAGTATTTT. V and J are TRBV6-1 and TRBJ2-3; D is ambiguous. The V end lost 5 bases, the J end lost 3 bases, and 6 bases lay between the germline ends. Germline CDR1 MNHNS, CDR2 SASEGT. CDR3 length: 12 amino acids.

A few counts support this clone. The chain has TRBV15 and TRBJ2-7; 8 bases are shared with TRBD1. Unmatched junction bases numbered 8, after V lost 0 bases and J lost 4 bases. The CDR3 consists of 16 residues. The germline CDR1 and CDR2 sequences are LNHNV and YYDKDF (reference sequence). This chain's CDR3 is CATSRDRLQGAYEQYF. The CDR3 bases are TGTGCCACCAGCAGAGATCGGCTCCAGGGGGCATACGAGCAGTACTTC.

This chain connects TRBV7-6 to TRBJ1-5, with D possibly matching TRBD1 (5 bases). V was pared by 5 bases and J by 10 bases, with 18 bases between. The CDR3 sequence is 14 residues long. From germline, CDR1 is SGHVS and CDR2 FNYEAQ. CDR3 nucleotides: TGTGCCAGCAGCCCAGCCTCTGGGGGGAGACCCCAGCATTTT. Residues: CASSPASGGRPQHF.

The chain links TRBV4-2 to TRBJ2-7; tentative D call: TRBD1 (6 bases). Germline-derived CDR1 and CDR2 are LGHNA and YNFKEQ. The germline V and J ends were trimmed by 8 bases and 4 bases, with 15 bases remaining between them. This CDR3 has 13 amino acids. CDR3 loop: CASRKGQTYEQYF. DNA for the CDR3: TGTGCCAGCCGAAAGGGACAAACGTACGAGCAGTACTTC.

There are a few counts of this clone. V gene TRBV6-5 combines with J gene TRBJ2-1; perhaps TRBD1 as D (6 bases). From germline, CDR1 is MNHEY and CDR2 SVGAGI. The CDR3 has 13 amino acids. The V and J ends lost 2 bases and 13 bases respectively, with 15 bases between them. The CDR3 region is CASSYEGTHIQFF. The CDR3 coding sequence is TGTGCCAGCAGTTACGAGGGGACACACATACAGTTCTTC.

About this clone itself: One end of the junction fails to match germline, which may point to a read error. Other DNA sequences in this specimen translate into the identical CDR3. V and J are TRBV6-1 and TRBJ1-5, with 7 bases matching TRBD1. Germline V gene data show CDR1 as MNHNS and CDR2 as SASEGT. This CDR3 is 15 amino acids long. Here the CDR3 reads CASSEAGTANQPQHF. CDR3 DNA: TGTGCCAGCAGCGAAGCCGGGACAGCGAATCAGCCCCAGCATTTT.

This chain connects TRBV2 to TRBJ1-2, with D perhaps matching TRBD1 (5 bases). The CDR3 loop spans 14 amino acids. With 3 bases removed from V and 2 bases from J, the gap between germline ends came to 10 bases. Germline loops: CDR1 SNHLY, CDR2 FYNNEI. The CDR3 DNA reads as TGTGCCAGCAGTGATAGGAGGGACAACTATGGCTACACCTTC. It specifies CASSDRRDNYGYTF.

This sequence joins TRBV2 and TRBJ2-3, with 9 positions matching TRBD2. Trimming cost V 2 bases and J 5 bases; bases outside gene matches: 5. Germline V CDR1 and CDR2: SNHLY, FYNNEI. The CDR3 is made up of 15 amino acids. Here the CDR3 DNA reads TGTGCCAGCAGTGAATTGCGGGGGGGGGTAGATACGCAGTATTTT. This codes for CASSELRGGVDTQYF.

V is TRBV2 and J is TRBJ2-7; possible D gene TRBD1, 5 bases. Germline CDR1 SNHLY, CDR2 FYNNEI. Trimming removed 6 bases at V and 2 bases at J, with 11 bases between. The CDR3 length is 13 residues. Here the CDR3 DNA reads TGTGCCAGCAGGCCAGGGTCCGCCTACGAGCAGTACTTC. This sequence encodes CASRPGSAYEQYF.